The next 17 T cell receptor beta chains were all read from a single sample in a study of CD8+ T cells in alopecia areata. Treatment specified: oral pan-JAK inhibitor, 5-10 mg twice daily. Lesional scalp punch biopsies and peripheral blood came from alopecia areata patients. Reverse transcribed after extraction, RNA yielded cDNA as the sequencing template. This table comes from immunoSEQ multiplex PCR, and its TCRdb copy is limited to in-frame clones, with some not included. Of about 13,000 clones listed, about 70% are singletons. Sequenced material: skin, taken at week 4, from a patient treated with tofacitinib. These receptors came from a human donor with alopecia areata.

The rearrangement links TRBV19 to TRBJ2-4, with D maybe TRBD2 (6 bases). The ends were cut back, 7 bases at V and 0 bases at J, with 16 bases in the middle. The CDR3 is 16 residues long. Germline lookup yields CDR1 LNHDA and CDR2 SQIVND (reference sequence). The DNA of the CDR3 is TGTGCCAGTACCCTCGGAGGGGAACTAGCCAAAAACATTCAGTACTTC. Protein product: CASTLGGELAKNIQYF.

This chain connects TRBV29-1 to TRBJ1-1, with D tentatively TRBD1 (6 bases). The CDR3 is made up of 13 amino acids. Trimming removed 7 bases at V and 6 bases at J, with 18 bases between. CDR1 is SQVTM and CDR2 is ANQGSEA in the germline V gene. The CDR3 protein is CSGTRTEGAEAFF. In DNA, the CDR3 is TGCAGCGGGACGAGGACGGAGGGGGCTGAAGCTTTCTTT.

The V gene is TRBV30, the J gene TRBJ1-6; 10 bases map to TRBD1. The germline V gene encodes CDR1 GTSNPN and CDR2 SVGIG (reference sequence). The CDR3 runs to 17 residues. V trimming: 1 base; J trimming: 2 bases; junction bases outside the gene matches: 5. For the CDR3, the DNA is TGTGCCTGGAGTGGGGGACAGGGGAGAACCTATAATTCACCCCTCCACTTT. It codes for CAWSGGQGRTYNSPLHF.

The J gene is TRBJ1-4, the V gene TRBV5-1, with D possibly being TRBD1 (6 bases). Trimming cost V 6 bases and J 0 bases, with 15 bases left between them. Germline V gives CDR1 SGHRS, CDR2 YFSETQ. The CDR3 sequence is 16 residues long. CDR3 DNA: TGCGCCAGCACCTCGGACAGTCCCTCAACTAATGAAAAACTGTTTTTT. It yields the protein CASTSDSPSTNEKLFF.

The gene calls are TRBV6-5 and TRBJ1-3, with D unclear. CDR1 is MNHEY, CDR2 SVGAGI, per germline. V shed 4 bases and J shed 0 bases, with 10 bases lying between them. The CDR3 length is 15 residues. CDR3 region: CASSLAGRSGNTIYF. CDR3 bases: TGTGCCAGCAGTTTGGCGGGCCGCTCTGGAAACACCATATATTTT.

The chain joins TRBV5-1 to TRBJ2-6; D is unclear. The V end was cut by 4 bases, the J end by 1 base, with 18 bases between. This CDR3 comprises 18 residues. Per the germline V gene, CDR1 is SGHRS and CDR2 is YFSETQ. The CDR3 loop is CASSPLRSQYSGANVLTF. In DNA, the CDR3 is TGCGCCAGCAGCCCGCTACGAAGTCAGTATTCTGGGGCCAACGTCCTGACTTTC. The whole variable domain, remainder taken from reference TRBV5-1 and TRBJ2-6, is KAGVTQTPRYLIKTRGQQVTLSCSPISGHRSVSWYQQTPGQGLQFLFEYFSETQRNKGNFPGRFSGRQFSNSRSEMNVSTLELGDSALYLCASSPLRSQYSGANVLTFGAGSRLTVL.

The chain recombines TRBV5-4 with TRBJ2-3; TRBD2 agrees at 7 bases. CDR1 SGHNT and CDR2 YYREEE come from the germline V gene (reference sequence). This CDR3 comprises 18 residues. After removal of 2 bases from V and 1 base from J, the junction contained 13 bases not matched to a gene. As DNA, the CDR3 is TGTGCCAGCAGCTTAGGTCGTTCGACTAGCAGACGCACAGATACGCAGTATTTT. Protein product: CASSLGRSTSRRTDTQYF.

CDR3 in amino acids: CASGRDDGNQPQHF. The CDR3 DNA follows: TGTGCCAGCGGAAGAGATGATGGCAATCAGCCCCAGCATTTT. The gene calls are TRBV5-5 and TRBJ1-5; D unclear. The germline gives CDR1 SGHKS, CDR2 YYEKEE (reference sequence). V lost 7 bases to trimming and J lost 2 bases, with 13 bases between them. The length of the CDR3 is 14 residues. The variable domain in full, completed from reference TRBV5-5 and TRBJ1-5, reads DAGVTQSPTHLIKTRGQQVTLRCSPISGHKSVSWYQQVLGQGPQFIFQYYEKEERGRGNFPDRFSARQFPNYSSELNVNALLLGDSALYLCASGRDDGNQPQHFGDGTRLSIL.

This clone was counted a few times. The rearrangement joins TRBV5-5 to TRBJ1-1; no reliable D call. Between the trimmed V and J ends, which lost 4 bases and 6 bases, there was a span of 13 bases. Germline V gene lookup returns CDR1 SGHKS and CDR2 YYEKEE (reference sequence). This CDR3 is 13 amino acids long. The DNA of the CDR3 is TGTGCCAGCAGCCGAACAACTGGCGCTGAAGCTTTCTTT. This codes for CASSRTTGAEAFF.

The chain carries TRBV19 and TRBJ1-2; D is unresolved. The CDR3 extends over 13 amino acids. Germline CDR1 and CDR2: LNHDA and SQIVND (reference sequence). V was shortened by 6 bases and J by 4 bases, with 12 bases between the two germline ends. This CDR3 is CASRYSGGYGYTF. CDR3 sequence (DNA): TGTGCCAGTAGATATAGCGGAGGCTATGGCTACACCTTC.

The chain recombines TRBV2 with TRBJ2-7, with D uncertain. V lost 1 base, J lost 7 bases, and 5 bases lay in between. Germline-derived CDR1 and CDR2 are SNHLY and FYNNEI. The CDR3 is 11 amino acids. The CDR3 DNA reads TGTGCCAGCAGTGAAGTCGTTGAGCAGTACTTC. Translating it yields CASSEVVEQYF.

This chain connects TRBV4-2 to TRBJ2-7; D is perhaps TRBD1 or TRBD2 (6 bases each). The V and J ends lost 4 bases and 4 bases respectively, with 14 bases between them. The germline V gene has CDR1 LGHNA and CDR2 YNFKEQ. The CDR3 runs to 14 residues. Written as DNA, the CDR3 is TGTGCCAGCAGCCCCGGGGGCGGGGTTTACGAGCAGTACTTC. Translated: CASSPGGGVYEQYF.

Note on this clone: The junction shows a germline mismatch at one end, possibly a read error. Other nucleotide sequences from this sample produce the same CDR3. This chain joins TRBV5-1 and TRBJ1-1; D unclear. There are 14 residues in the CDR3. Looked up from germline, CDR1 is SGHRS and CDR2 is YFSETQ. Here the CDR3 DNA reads TGCGCCAGCAGCTTGGGGACGGCGAACACTGAAGCTTTCTTC. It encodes CASSLGTANTEAFF. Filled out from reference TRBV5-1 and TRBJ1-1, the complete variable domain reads KAGVTQTPRYLIKTRGQQVTLSCSPISGHRSVSWYQQTPGQGLQFLFEYFSETQRNKGNFPGRFSGRQFSNSRSEMNVSTLELGDSALYLCASSLGTANTEAFFGQGTRLTVV.

The CDR3 nucleotides read TGTGCCAGCAGCGACGATCGGACGACGAACACTGAAGCTTTCTTT. The encoded protein is CASSDDRTTNTEAFF. The chain employs TRBV9 and TRBJ1-1; no definite D call. This CDR3 has 15 residues. Trimming pared 3 bases from V and 1 base from J, leaving 13 bases between. Germline CDR1 SGDLS, CDR2 YYNGEE.

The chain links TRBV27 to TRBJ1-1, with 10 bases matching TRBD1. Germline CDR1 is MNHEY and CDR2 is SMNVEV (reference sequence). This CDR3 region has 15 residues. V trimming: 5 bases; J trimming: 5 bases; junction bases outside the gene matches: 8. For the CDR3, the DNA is TGTGCCAGCAGTCCGGGACAGGGGCGCGGAACTGAAGCTTTCTTT. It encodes CASSPGQGRGTEAFF.

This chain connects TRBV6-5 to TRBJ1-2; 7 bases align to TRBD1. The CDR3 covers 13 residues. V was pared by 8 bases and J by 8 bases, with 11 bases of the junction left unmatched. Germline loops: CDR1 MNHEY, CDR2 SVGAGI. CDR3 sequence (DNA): TGTGCCAGCGGGTGGGAGGGGGCTGGAGGCTACACCTTC. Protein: CASGWEGAGGYTF.

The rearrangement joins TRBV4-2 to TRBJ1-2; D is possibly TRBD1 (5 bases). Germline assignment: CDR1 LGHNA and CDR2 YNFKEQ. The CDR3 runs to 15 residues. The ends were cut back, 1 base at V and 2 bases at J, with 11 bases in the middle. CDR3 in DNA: TGTGCCAGCAGCCAAGCGGAAGGACAAAACTATGGCTACACCTTC. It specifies CASSQAEGQNYGYTF.